This T cell receptor beta chain came from a study of early T cells in non-severe SARS-CoV-2 infection. Overall study: It was bulk RNA from unsorted whole blood that was sequenced, and the chains were unpaired. Findings and caveats of the study: VDJdb-based annotation leaned toward anti-spike CD8 responses and missed private and CD4 specificities.

Separate cDNA molecules each had unique molecular identifiers attached to them. TCRdb redid the calling of the 5' RACE reads with MiXCR, one entry per CDR3 protein. Among tens of thousands of distinct CDR3 sequences listed, approximately 5.2% were seen once. This clonotype was observed at least ten times. Its antigen is still unknown. V gave up 8 bases and J gave up 3 bases, with 10 bases separating them. The CDR3 has 12 amino acids. CDR1 is SNHLY and CDR2 is FYNNEI in the germline V gene. The rearrangement links TRBV2 to TRBJ2-5; D is unresolved. The TCR comes from an adult who was a healthcare worker with PCR-confirmed SARS-CoV-2 infection or an uninfected control (not recorded which). Sequencing was carried out using whole blood. CDR3 sequence reads: CASGQLKETQYF. CDR3 bases: TGTGCCAGCGGGCAGCTCAAAGAGACCCAGTACTTC.